This TCR beta chain was retrieved from a study of OX40 agonist ivuxolimab in advanced cancers. Study details: Subjects had a mean age of approximately 60 years, with a range of roughly 20 to 79; just over 80% were male.

Broader study findings: Expanded peripheral T-cell antigen specificity went undetermined.

As for this clone: Its antigen remains unknown.

Germline values: CDR1 WSHSY, CDR2 SAAADI. Trimming at V came to 10 bases and at J to 3 bases, leaving 5 bases not matched to a gene. This CDR3 has 12 amino acids. Clones were read by immunoSEQ multiplex PCR, and TCRdb kept only the in-frame ones, dropping some. Of about 91,000 clones detected, approximately 85% appear once; the ten largest clones hold over 0.2%. The sequence derives from an adult with an advanced solid tumor such as melanoma, head and neck, liver or kidney cancer. The chain has TRBV10-2 and TRBJ2-7; 8 nucleotides line up with TRBD2. The specimen was CD4+ or CD8+ T cells sorted from blood, collected in a trial of the OX40 agonist ivuxolimab. The CDR3 nucleotides are TGCGCCACCGGAGCGGGAGACTACGAGCAGTACTTC. This translates into CATGAGDYEQYF.